The clone carrying this T cell receptor beta chain was counted once. The CDR3 runs to 14 residues. The ends were cut back, 3 bases at V and 3 bases at J, with 14 bases in the middle. Germline V lookup: CDR1 GTSNPN, CDR2 SVGIG (reference sequence). The sample is drawn from a study of blood T cells in healthy people across ages. Primers used in a second PCR of roughly 6 to 11 cycles were a sample-barcoded 5' primer and a J-beta primer mix. TCRdb reprocessed the 5' RACE reads with MiXCR, giving one entry per CDR3 protein. The sample lists some 1,800,000 distinct CDR3 sequences; roughly 43% were seen once.

This TCR derives from a human donor in good health. The sample consisted of blood. The V call is TRBV30, the J call TRBJ1-1, with D hard to call. This CDR3 is CAWSAEFGDTEAFF. For the CDR3, the DNA is TGTGCCTGGAGCGCCGAGTTCGGTGACACTGAAGCTTTCTTT.